These T cell receptor beta chains were read from a single sample in a study of graft-versus-host responses after intestinal transplantation. The method was immunoSEQ multiplex PCR; TCRdb's version includes in-frame clones alone and lacks a portion of them. The repertoire includes about 27,000 clones, roughly 80% of them detected once, and roughly 1.1% sits in the top ten. The sample in question was PBMCs, obtained approximately four weeks after intestinal transplant. The source of these receptors is a human patient who received an intestinal transplant, so some T cells may come from the graft donor. Each CDR3 is given with its conserved first and last residue. D genes are given only for firm matches. Some rows mark clone size as missing; the rest say once, few, many or name a class of expanded clone.

>15|TRBJ2-2|TRBV19|NA|TRBD2
TGTGCCAGTAGTATAGCGGGAGGGGACACCGGGGAGCTGTTTTTT
CASSIAGGDTGELFF
>15|TRBJ2-3|TRBV6-5|few|TRBD1
TGTGCCAGCAGTTCGGGACAGGGAGGCACAGATACGCAGTATTTT
CASSSGQGGTDTQYF
>15|TRBJ2-7|TRBV4-1|few|TRBD1
TGCGCCAGCAGCCAACCAGGGGGCCCCTCCTACGAGCAGTACTTC
CASSQPGGPSYEQYF
>16|TRBJ2-2|TRBV6-4|NA|TRBD2
TGTGCCAGCAGTGACGGGACTAGCGGGAACACCGGGGAGCTGTTTTTT
CASSDGTSGNTGELFF
>13|TRBJ2-7|TRBV27|few|NA
TGTGCCAGCAGTTTACGCGGGTCCTACGAGCAGTACTTC
CASSLRGSYEQYF
>14|TRBJ2-7|TRBV4-1|NA|NA
TGCGCCAGCAGCCAAGGAGCTGGCATCTACGAGCAGTACTTC
CASSQGAGIYEQYF
>16|TRBJ2-1|TRBV9|NA|TRBD2
TGTGCCAGCAGCGGATCCGGGACTAGCGTCTACAATGAGCAGTTCTTC
CASSGSGTSVYNEQFF
>12|TRBJ2-5|TRBV11-2|NA|NA
TGTGCCAGCAGCTTAGAGCAAGAGACCCAGTACTTC
CASSLEQETQYF
>15|TRBJ2-7|TRBV11-2|NA|TRBD2
TGTGCCAGCAGCTCGACTAGCGGGAGGAAGTACGAGCAGTACTTC
CASSSTSGRKYEQYF
>15|TRBJ2-2|TRBV6-5|NA|TRBD2
TGTGCCAGCGGGCCCGCGGGGGTCTCCAGCGGGGAGCTGTTTTTT
CASGPAGVSSGELFF
>18|TRBJ2-4|TRBV7-9|NA|NA
TGTGCCAGCAGCTTAGCTTCCGTGACAGGTTTAGCCAAAAACATTCAGTACTTC
CASSLASVTGLAKNIQYF
>13|TRBJ1-6|TRBV28|NA|TRBD1
TGTGCCAGCAGTACAGGGGGTGGGTCACCCCTCCACTTT
CASSTGGGSPLHF
>15|TRBJ2-3|TRBV28|once|NA
TGTGCCAGCAGTTTACCAGGAAAATTCACAGATACGCAGTATTTT
CASSLPGKFTDTQYF
>16|TRBJ1-2|TRBV7-9|NA|NA
TGTGCCAGCAGCTTAGGGTCCAGTTGGACGAACTATGGCTACACCTTC
CASSLGSSWTNYGYTF
>12|TRBJ2-7|TRBV29-1|NA|NA
TGCAGCGTTGAAACGGGAGACCTCGTGGAGTACTTC
CSVETGDLVEYF
>18|TRBJ1-3|TRBV5-5|NA|NA
TGTGCCAGCAGCTTGATCCGTACAGGGCCACTTCCCGGAAACACCATATATTTT
CASSLIRTGPLPGNTIYF
>12|TRBJ2-7|TRBV5-1|NA|NA
TGCGCCAGCAGTAGGCCCGACTACGAGCAGTACTTC
CASSRPDYEQYF
>22|TRBJ2-6|TRBV12-5|NA|TRBD2
TGTGCTAGGGGTTTGGCGTACCGAGAATTAGCGGGGGGCCCCGCTGGGGCCAACGTCCTGACTTTC
CARGLAYRELAGGPAGANVLTF
>12|TRBJ2-7|TRBV5-4|NA|NA
TGTGCCAGCAGCTTGGGACTTGGCGAGCAGTACTTC
CASSLGLGEQYF
>15|TRBJ2-2|TRBV6-1|once|NA
TGTGCCAGCCGGAGGGAGACTAGGTTGACCGGGGAGCTGTTTTTT
CASRRETRLTGELFF
>14|TRBJ2-5|TRBV5-6|NA|NA
TGTGCCAGCAGTGGGTGGCGGGACCAAGAGACCCAGTACTTC
CASSGWRDQETQYF
>14|TRBJ2-7|TRBV27|NA|TRBD1
TGTGCCAGCAGTTCGACAGGGGGCGGTTACGAGCAGTACTTC
CASSSTGGGYEQYF
>14|TRBJ2-2|TRBV27|few|TRBD1
TGTGCCAGCAGGGGACAGGGAGGAACCGGGGAGCTGTTTTTT
CASRGQGGTGELFF
>15|TRBJ2-7|TRBV7-8|few|TRBD2
TGTGCCAGCAGCCCCGCTAGCGGGGGCCTCTACGAGCAGTACTTC
CASSPASGGLYEQYF
>16|TRBJ2-7|TRBV6-6|NA|TRBD2
TGTGCCAGCAGTTACTTGGGACTAGCGGGCTTTTACGAGCAGTACTTC
CASSYLGLAGFYEQYF
>15|TRBJ2-7|TRBV7-6|NA|TRBD2
TGTGCCAGCAGCTGGGTTAGCGGGGGGGACGACGAGCAGTACTTC
CASSWVSGGDDEQYF
>13|TRBJ1-2|TRBV28|NA|NA
TGTGCCAGCAGTTTATCAGTTAACTATGGCTACACCTTC
CASSLSVNYGYTF